Included here is one T cell receptor (beta chain) sequence, with context. Antigen specificity is unknown. Germline CDR1 is SGHNT and CDR2 is YENEEA. V lost 3 bases and J 4 bases, leaving 9 bases between the germline ends. CDR3 length: 14 residues. PCR amplification relied on 60 Vbeta primers (plus 13 Jbeta primers). The authors' processing: In a later analysis, 70 million to 80 million unique TCR beta chains included roughly 11 million shared by two or more donors. Assay used: immunoSEQ multiplex PCR; TCRdb lists only in-frame clones, some missing. V, J and clone size reflect that table, while D and trimming were determined from the DNA. The data contain around 130,000 clones, over 60% of them seen just once; the ten biggest clones take up over 1%. This specimen belongs to a study of cytomegalovirus exposure and HLA in healthy donors. General study points: On later analysis, the bulk of CMV-associated TCR beta chains appeared to be HLA-restricted. The dataset shows that most TCR sequences were rare, while some public TCRs occurred in many donors. Relative to the approximately 660-donor mean, N-insertions were reportedly fewer in an Asian-associated ancestry cluster in a later analysis.

The TCR originated in a human donor in good health. Sequencing input: PBMCs. The chain combines TRBV11-3 with TRBJ2-2, with D tentatively TRBD2 (5 bases). CDR3 coding DNA: TGTGCCAGCAGCTTGGCGGGCGGCACCGGGGAGCTGTTTTTT. This translates into CASSLAGGTGELFF.